Included here is one T cell receptor (beta chain) sequence, with context. The antigen is not known. The study sampled blood at baseline, cycle 4 day 1, and cycle 7 day 1. Using immunoSEQ multiplex PCR, the repertoire was profiled, and TCRdb retains in-frame clones only, with some absent. Of 60,000 or so clones listed, approximately 81% are singletons. This record belongs to a study of OX40 agonist ivuxolimab in advanced cancers. Overall study findings and caveats: With doses of 0.1 to 3.0 mg/kg, CD4+ and CD8+ blood T cells had undergone clonal expansion by week 6. CD8+ T cells averaged more expanded clones than CD4+.

The CDR3 runs to 13 residues. Germline lookup yields CDR1 LNHNV and CDR2 YYDKDF (reference sequence). V was cut by 3 bases and J by 5 bases, with 10 bases left in between. The specimen comprised CD4+ or CD8+ T cells sorted from blood, sampled in a trial of the OX40 agonist ivuxolimab. J is TRBJ2-5 and V is TRBV15; no firm D call. This clonotype originated in an adult with an advanced solid tumor such as melanoma, head and neck, liver or kidney cancer. CDR3 sequence reads: CATSRNLGETQYF. The CDR3 DNA reads as TGTGCCACCAGCAGGAACCTAGGGGAGACCCAGTACTTC.